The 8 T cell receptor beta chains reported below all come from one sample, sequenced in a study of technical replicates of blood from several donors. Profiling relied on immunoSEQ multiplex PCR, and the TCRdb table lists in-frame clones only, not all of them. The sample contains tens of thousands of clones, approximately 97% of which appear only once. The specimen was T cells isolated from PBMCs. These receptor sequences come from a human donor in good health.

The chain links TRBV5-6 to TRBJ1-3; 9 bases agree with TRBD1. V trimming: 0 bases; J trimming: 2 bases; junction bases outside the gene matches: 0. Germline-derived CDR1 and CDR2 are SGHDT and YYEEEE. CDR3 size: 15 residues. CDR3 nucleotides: TGTGCCAGCAGCTTGGGGGACAGGGCTGGAAACACCATATATTTT. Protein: CASSLGDRAGNTIYF. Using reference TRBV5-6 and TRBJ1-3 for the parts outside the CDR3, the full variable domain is DAGVTQSPTHLIKTRGQQVTLRCSPKSGHDTVSWYQQALGQGPQFIFQYYEEEERQRGNFPDRFSGHQFPNYSSELNVNALLLGDSALYLCASSLGDRAGNTIYFGEGSWLTVV.

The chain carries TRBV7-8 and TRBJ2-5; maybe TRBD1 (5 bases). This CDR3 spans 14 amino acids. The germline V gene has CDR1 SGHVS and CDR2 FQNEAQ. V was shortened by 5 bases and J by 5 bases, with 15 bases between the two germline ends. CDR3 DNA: TGTGCCAGCAGCCTAGGGGCTATGTCTGAGACCCAGTACTTC. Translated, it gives CASSLGAMSETQYF. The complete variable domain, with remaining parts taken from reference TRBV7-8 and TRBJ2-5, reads GAGVSQSPRYKVAKRGQDVALRCDPISGHVSLFWYQQALGQGPEFLTYFQNEAQLDKSGLPSDRFFAERPEGSVSTLKIQRTQQEDSAVYLCASSLGAMSETQYFGPGTRLLVL.

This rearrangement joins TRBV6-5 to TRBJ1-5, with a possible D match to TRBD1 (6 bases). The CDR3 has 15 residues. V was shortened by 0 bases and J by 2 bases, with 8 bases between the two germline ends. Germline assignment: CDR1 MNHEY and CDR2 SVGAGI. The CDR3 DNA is TGTGCCAGCAGTTACTCGCGGACAGGCAATCAGCCCCAGCATTTT. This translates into CASSYSRTGNQPQHF.

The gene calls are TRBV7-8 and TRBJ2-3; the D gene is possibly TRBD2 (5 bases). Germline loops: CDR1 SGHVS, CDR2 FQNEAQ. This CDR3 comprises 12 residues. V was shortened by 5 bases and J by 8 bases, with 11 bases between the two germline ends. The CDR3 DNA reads TGTGCCAGCAGCGAATTTGGGAGTACGCAGTATTTT. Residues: CASSEFGSTQYF.

The CDR3 protein is CASSLAGIQETQYF. The CDR3 DNA reads TGTGCCAGCAGCTTAGCGGGGATCCAAGAGACCCAGTACTTC. The chain uses TRBV11-2 and TRBJ2-5; a weak D match, TRBD2 (5 bases). This CDR3 is 14 amino acids long. Trimming left V 1 base short and J 1 base short, with 7 bases between. Germline CDR1 SGHAT, CDR2 FQNNGV.

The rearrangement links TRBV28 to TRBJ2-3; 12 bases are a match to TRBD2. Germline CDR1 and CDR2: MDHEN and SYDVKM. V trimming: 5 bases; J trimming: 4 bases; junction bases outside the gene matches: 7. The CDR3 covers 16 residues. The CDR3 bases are TGTGCCAGCAGTACCGACGGACTAGCGGGGTCAGATACGCAGTATTTT. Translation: CASSTDGLAGSDTQYF. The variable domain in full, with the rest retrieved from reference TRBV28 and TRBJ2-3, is DVKVTQSSRYLVKRTGEKVFLECVQDMDHENMFWYRQDPGLGLRLIYFSYDVKMKEKGDIPEGYSVSREKKERFSLILESASTNQTSMYLCASSTDGLAGSDTQYFGPGTRLTVL.

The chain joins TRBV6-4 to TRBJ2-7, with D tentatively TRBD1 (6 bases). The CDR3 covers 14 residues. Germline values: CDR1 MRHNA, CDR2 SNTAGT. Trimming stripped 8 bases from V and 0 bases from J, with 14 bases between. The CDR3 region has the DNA TGTGCCAGCGCCCAGACAGGAAACTCCTACGAGCAGTACTTC. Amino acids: CASAQTGNSYEQYF.

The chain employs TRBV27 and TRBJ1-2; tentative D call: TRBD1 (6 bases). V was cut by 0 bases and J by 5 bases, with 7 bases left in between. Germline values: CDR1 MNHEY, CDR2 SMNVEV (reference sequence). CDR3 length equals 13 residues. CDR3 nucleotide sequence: TGTGCCAGCAGTTTATCTACAGGGTATGGCTACACCTTC. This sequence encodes CASSLSTGYGYTF.